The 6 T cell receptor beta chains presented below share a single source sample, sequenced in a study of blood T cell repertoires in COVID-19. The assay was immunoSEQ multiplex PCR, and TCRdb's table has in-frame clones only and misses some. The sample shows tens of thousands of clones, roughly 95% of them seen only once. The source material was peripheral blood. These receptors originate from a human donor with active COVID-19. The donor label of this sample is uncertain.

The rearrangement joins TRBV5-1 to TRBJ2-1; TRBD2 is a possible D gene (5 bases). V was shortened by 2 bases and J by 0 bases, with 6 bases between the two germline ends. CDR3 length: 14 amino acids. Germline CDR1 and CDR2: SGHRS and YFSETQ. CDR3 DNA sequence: TGCGCCAGCAGCTTCCGGGGCTCCTACAATGAGCAGTTCTTC. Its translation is CASSFRGSYNEQFF.

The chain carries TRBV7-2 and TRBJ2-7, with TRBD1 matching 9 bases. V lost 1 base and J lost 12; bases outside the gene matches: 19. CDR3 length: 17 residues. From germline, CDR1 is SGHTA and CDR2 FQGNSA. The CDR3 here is CASSLGPGPGKTGGLYF. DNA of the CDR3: TGTGCCAGCAGCTTAGGGCCCGGGCCCGGGAAGACAGGGGGTTTGTACTTC.

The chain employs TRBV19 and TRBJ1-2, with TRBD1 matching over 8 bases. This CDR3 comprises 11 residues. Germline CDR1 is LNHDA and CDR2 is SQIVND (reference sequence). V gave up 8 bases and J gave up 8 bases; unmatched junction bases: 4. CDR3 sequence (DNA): TGTGCCAGTGGGACAGGAGGAGGCTACACCTTC. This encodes CASGTGGGYTF.

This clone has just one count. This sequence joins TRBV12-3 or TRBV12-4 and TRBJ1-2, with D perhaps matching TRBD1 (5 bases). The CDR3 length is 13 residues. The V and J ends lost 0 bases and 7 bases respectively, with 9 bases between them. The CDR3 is CASSLAGAGGYTF. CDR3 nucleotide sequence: TGTGCCAGCAGTTTAGCAGGGGCCGGTGGCTACACCTTC.

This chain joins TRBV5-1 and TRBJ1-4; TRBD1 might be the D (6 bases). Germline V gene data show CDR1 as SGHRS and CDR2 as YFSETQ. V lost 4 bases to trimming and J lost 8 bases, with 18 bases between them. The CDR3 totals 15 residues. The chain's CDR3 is CASSMSGGAEEKLFF. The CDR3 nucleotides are TGCGCCAGCAGCATGTCTGGGGGGGCGGAGGAAAAACTGTTTTTT.

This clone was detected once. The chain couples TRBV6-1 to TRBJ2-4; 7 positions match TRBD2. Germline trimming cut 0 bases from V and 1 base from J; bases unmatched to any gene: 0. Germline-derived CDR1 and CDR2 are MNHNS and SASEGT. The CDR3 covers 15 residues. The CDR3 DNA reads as TGTGCCAGCAGTGAAGCCGGGGGGGCCAAAAACATTCAGTACTTC. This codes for CASSEAGGAKNIQYF.